The 7 T cell receptor beta chains presented below share a single source sample, sequenced in a study of relationships among human T cell subsets. The T cell receptor alpha and beta CDR3 regions were amplified from mRNA by semiquantitative ARM-PCR. In ARM-PCR, communal superprimers followed tagged nested gene-specific primers for exponential amplification. TCRdb redid the calling of the multiplex PCR reads with MiXCR, one entry per CDR3 protein. The table has about 2,400 distinct CDR3 sequences, around 41% seen once. The sample comprised activated T cells sorted from blood. Subset reported: CD45RA-RO-CD69+ activated T cells. Receptors were obtained from a man aged 40-55 years in good health.

This chain joins TRBV6-6 and TRBJ2-7; D perhaps matches TRBD2 (5 bases). There are 14 residues in the CDR3. The V end lost 2 bases, the J end lost 1 base, and 9 bases lay between the germline ends. Germline values: CDR1 MNHNY, CDR2 SVGAGI (reference sequence). CDR3: CASSYTTSSYEQYF. The CDR3 DNA sequence: TGTGCCAGCAGTTACACCACTAGTTCCTACGAGCAGTACTTC.

This clonotype was found a few times. CDR3 nucleotide sequence: TGTGCCAGCAGTCAAGAGGGGGGACTTTACAATGAGCAGTTCTTC. It encodes CASSQEGGLYNEQFF. This rearrangement joins TRBV27 to TRBJ2-1; the D call may be TRBD1 or TRBD2 (6 bases each). The CDR3 totals 15 residues. CDR1 MNHEY and CDR2 SMNVEV come from the germline V gene (reference sequence). Between the trimmed V and J ends, which lost 5 bases and 4 bases, there was a span of 15 bases.

This clonotype has just a few counts. The rearrangement links TRBV12-3 or TRBV12-4 to TRBJ1-5; D gene ambiguous. Deletions cut 7 bases from V and 2 bases from J, with 9 bases between. The CDR3 totals 13 residues. The CDR3 sequence is CASNAEGNQPQHF. The CDR3 DNA reads TGTGCCAGCAACGCGGAAGGCAATCAGCCCCAGCATTTT.

In this sample, this clonotype turned up a few times. CDR3 in amino acids: CASSFGTGVAGANVLTF. In DNA, the CDR3 is TGTGCCAGCAGTTTCGGGACAGGGGTGGCTGGGGCCAACGTCCTGACTTTC. The genes are TRBV12-3 or TRBV12-4 and TRBJ2-6, with 10 bases lining up with TRBD1. The V and J ends lost 3 bases and 2 bases, in that order; junction bases with no gene match: 4. The CDR3 has 17 amino acids.

V and J are TRBV7-9 and TRBJ2-7; D remains unclear. Germline V gene lookup returns CDR1 SEHNR and CDR2 FQNEAQ (reference sequence). The CDR3 sequence is 13 residues long. The germline V and J ends were trimmed by 5 bases and 3 bases, with 11 bases remaining between them. The chain's CDR3 is CASSPGWGYEQYF. The DNA for the CDR3 is TGTGCCAGCAGCCCAGGCTGGGGCTACGAGCAGTACTTC. Drawing the rest from reference TRBV7-9 and TRBJ2-7, the complete variable domain is DTGVSQNPRHKITKRGQNVTFRCDPISEHNRLYWYRQTLGQGPEFLTYFQNEAQLEKSRLLSDRFSAERPKGSFSTLEIQRTEQGDSAMYLCASSPGWGYEQYFGPGTRLTVT.

The V call is TRBV13, the J call TRBJ1-1; D is possibly TRBD1 (5 bases). Trimming removed 1 base at V and 1 base at J, with 16 bases between. The CDR3 length is 17 residues. CDR1 is PRHDT and CDR2 is FYEKMQ in the germline V gene (reference sequence). The CDR3 DNA follows: TGTGCCAGCAGCTTAGCACTTTATCCGGGGGGGAACACTGAAGCTTTCTTT. Its protein is CASSLALYPGGNTEAFF.

This clonotype was found a few times. This chain uses TRBV6-6 with TRBJ2-1; 7 bases agree with TRBD2. V lost 10 bases to trimming and J lost 3 bases; unmatched junction nucleotides: 6. The germline gives CDR1 MNHNY, CDR2 SVGAGI (reference sequence). This CDR3 region has 13 residues. CDR3 in amino acids: CATTAGVYNEQFF. DNA for the CDR3: TGTGCCACCACGGCGGGGGTCTACAATGAGCAGTTCTTC.